This entry lists 10 T cell receptor beta chains sequenced from one sample in a study of blood T cell repertoires in COVID-19. Only in-frame clones appear in the TCRdb table, and some are missing; sequencing was by immunoSEQ multiplex PCR. The table includes around 170,000 clones, around nine tenths detected once. Sequencing was done on a sample of peripheral blood. These receptors originate from a man in his fifties or sixties with COVID-19, enrolled during active disease.

The chain recombines TRBV7-2 with TRBJ1-2, with unresolved D. CDR3 length: 14 amino acids. V gave up 6 bases and J gave up 3 bases, with 14 bases separating them. Germline values: CDR1 SGHTA, CDR2 FQGNSA. The CDR3 DNA reads TGTGCCAGCAGAGCCGACCCCGCGGACTATGGCTACACCTTC. Its protein is CASRADPADYGYTF. Full variable domain (missing parts from reference TRBV7-2 and TRBJ1-2): GAGVSQSPSNKVTEKGKDVELRCDPISGHTALYWYRQSLGQGLEFLIYFQGNSAPDKSGLPSDRFSAERTGGSVSTLTIQRTQQEDSAVYLCASRADPADYGYTFGSGTRLTVV.

This clone was observed a handful of times. V is TRBV15 and J is TRBJ1-1, with 8 bases lining up with TRBD1. The CDR3 contains 13 residues. Germline-derived CDR1 and CDR2 are LNHNV and YYDKDF (reference sequence). With 9 bases clipped from V and 3 bases from J, the junction kept 6 bases outside the gene matches. CDR3 protein: CATRDRWYTEAFF. CDR3 coding DNA: TGTGCCACGCGGGACAGGTGGTACACTGAAGCTTTCTTT.

The genes are TRBV7-3 and TRBJ1-2, with TRBD1 matching over 11 bases. Germline lookup yields CDR1 SGHTA and CDR2 FQGTGA. Trimming removed 4 bases from V and 4 bases from J; junction bases left unmatched: 5. The CDR3 is 15 residues long. CDR3 in amino acids: CASSWGTGGLYGYTF. DNA for the CDR3: TGTGCCAGCAGCTGGGGGACAGGGGGACTCTATGGCTACACCTTC.

The genes are TRBV29-1 and TRBJ2-1; TRBD2 is a possible D gene (6 bases). CDR1 and CDR2 from the germline V gene are SQVTM and ANQGSEA. Between the trimmed V and J ends, which lost 4 bases and 4 bases, there was a span of 17 bases. The CDR3 is 15 amino acids. CDR3 protein: CSVGGGEVGYNEQFF. In DNA, the CDR3 is TGCAGCGTTGGAGGAGGGGAGGTAGGGTACAATGAGCAGTTCTTC.

The rearrangement joins TRBV9 to TRBJ1-4; perhaps TRBD1 as D (5 bases). Germline assignment: CDR1 SGDLS and CDR2 YYNGEE. This CDR3 has 14 residues. V was pared by 3 bases and J by 8 bases, with 14 bases between. The CDR3 nucleotides read TGTGCCAGCAGCGGGAGCGCGGGGCGGGAAAAACTGTTTTTT. Translating gives CASSGSAGREKLFF.

This chain joins TRBV9 and TRBJ2-6, with D possibly matching TRBD1 (6 bases). The CDR3 is 16 residues long. V was clipped by 4 bases and J by 0 bases, with 11 bases between them. From germline, CDR1 is SGDLS and CDR2 YYNGEE. CDR3: CASSYRQASGANVLTF. The DNA for the CDR3 is TGTGCCAGCAGCTATCGACAGGCCTCTGGGGCCAACGTCCTGACTTTC.

The chain has TRBV3-1 (or the pseudogene TRBV3-2) and TRBJ2-5, with TRBD2 matching over 7 bases. V shed 4 bases and J 2 bases; nucleotides not matched to a gene: 7. The CDR3 is 15 residues long. Germline CDR1 LGHDT, CDR2 YNNKEL (reference sequence). CDR3 nucleotide sequence: TGTGCCAGCAGCCGACGGAGAGCGGGGCAAGAGACCCAGTACTTC. Translating it yields CASSRRRAGQETQYF.

This clone was counted once. This sequence joins TRBV11-2 and TRBJ2-7; TRBD2 matches 7 bases. Germline V gives CDR1 SGHAT, CDR2 FQNNGV. V lost 1 base and J lost 9; bases outside the gene matches: 0. CDR3 size: 11 residues. For the CDR3, the DNA is TGTGCCAGCAGCTTAGGCGGGGGGCAGTACTTC. It is translated as CASSLGGGQYF.

The chain has TRBV6-5 and TRBJ1-1; 8 bases are shared with TRBD1. The V segment lost 7 bases and the J segment 4 bases; nucleotides outside the gene matches: 11. The CDR3 has 15 amino acids. CDR1 is MNHEY, CDR2 SVGAGI, per germline. The CDR3 nucleotides are TGTGCCAGCACCCCGGACAGGGTCCGTGGCACTGAAGCTTTCTTT. Amino acids: CASTPDRVRGTEAFF.

The chain is built from TRBV7-3 and TRBJ1-1; D ambiguous. The CDR3 is made up of 14 amino acids. The V gene's germline CDR1 is SGHTA and CDR2 FQGTGA. Trimming shortened V by 3 bases and J by 4 bases, and 12 bases separated the two germline ends. This chain's CDR3 is CASSLGGSATEAFF. DNA for the CDR3: TGTGCCAGCAGCTTGGGAGGGTCCGCCACTGAAGCTTTCTTT.